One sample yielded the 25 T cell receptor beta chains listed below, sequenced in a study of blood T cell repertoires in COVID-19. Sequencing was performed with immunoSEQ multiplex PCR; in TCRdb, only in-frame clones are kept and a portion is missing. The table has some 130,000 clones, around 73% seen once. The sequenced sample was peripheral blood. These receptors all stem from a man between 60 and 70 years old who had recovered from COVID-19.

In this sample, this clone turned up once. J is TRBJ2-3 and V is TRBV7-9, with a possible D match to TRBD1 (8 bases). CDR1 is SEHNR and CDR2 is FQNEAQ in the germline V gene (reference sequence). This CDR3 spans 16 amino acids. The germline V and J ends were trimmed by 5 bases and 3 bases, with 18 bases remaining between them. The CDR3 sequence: CASSEWTGRGTDTQYF. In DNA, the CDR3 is TGTGCCAGCAGCGAGTGGACAGGGAGGGGGACAGATACGCAGTATTTT.

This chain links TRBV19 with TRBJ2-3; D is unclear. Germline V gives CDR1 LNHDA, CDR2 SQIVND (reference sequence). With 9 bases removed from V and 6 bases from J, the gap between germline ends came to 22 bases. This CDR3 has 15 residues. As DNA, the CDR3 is TGTGCCAGCGACGGCCGAACGGCAGGTGCGGATACGCAGTATTTT. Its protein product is CASDGRTAGADTQYF.

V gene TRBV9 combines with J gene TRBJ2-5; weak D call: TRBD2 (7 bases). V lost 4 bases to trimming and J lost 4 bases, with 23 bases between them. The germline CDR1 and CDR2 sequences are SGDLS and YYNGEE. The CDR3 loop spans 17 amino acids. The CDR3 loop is CASSPQGGGGTRETQYF. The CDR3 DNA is TGTGCCAGCAGCCCACAGGGAGGGGGAGGCACACGAGAGACCCAGTACTTC. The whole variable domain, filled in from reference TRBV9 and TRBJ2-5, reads DSGVTQTPKHLITATGQRVTLRCSPRSGDLSVYWYQQSLDQGLQFLIQYYNGEERAKGNILERFSAQQFPDLHSELNLSSLELGDSALYFCASSPQGGGGTRETQYFGPGTRLLVL.

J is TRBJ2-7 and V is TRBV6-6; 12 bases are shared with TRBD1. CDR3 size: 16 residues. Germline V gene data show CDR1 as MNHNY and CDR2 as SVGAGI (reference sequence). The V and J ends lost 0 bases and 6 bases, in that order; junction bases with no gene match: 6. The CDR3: CASSYSKGQGAPEQYF. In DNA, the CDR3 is TGTGCCAGCAGTTACTCGAAGGGACAGGGGGCGCCCGAGCAGTACTTC.

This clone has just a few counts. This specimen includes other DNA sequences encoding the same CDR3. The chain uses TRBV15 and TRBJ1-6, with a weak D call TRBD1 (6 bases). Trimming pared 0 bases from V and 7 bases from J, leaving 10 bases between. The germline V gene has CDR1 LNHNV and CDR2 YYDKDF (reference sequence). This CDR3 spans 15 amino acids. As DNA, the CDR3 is TGTGCCACCAGCAGAGATCGGGGGGCGAATTCACCCCTCCACTTT. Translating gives CATSRDRGANSPLHF. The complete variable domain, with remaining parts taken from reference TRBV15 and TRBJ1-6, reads DAMVIQNPRYQVTQFGKPVTLSCSQTLNHNVMYWYQQKSSQAPKLLFHYYDKDFNNEADTPDNFQSRRPNTSFCFLDIRSPGLGDTAMYLCATSRDRGANSPLHFGNGTRLTVT.

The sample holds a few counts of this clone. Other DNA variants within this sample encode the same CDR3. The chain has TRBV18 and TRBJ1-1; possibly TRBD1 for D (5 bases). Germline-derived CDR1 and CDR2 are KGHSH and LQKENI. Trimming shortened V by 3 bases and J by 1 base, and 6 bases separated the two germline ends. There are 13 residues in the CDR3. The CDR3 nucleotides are TGTGCCAGCTCACCCGGGGGGAACACTGAAGCTTTCTTT. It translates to CASSPGGNTEAFF.

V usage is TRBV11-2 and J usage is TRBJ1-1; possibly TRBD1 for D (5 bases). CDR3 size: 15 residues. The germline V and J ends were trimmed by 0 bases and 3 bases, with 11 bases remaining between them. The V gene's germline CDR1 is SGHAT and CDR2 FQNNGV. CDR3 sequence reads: CASSLDRAGYTEAFF. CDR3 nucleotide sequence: TGTGCCAGCAGCTTAGATAGGGCAGGGTACACTGAAGCTTTCTTT.

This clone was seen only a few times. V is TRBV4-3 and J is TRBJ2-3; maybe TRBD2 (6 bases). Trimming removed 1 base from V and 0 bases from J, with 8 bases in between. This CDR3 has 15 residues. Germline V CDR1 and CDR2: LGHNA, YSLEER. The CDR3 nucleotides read TGCGCCAGCAGCCAAGGGGGGACTAGCACAGATACGCAGTATTTT. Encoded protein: CASSQGGTSTDTQYF.

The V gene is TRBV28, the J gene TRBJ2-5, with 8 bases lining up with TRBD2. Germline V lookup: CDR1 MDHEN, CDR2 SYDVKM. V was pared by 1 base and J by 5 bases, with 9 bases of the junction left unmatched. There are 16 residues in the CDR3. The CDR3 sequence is CASSLFGSGVRETQYF. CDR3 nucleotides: TGTGCCAGCAGTTTATTTGGTAGCGGGGTACGGGAGACCCAGTACTTC.

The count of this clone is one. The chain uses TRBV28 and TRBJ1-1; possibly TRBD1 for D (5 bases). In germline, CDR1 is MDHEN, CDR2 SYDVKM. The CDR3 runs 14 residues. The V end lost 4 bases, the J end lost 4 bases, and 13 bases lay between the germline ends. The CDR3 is CASSSDLTGTEAFF. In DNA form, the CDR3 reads TGTGCCAGCAGTTCCGACTTAACAGGCACTGAAGCTTTCTTT.

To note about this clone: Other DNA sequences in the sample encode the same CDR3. The CDR3 nucleotides are TGTGCCAGTAGTACTAGCGGCCAAGAGACCCAGTACTTC. Translated, it gives CASSTSGQETQYF. J is TRBJ2-5 and V is TRBV19; 7 bases align to TRBD2. Germline values: CDR1 LNHDA, CDR2 SQIVND (reference sequence). The CDR3 has 13 residues. The V gene end was trimmed by 4 bases and the J gene end by 1 base; junction bases not matched to a gene: 0.

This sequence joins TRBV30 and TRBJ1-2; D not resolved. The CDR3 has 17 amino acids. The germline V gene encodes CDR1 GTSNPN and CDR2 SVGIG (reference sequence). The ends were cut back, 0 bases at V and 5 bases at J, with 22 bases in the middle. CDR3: CAWSVPSGVALRYGYTF. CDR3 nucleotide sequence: TGTGCCTGGAGTGTACCAAGCGGGGTTGCTCTCCGGTATGGCTACACCTTC. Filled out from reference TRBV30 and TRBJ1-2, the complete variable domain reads SQTIHQWPATLVQPVGSPLSLECTVEGTSNPNLYWYRQAAGRGLQLLFYSVGIGQISSEVPQNLSASRPQDRQFILSSKKLLLSDSGFYLCAWSVPSGVALRYGYTFGSGTRLTVV.

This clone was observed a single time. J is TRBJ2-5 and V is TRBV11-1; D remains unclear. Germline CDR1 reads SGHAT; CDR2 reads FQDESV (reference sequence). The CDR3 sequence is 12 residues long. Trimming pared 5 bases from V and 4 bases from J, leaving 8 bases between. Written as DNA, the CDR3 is TGTGCCAGCAGCCCCTCTCGAGAGACCCAGTACTTC. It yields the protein CASSPSRETQYF. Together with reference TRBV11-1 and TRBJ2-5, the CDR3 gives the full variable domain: EAEVAQSPRYKITEKSQAVAFWCDPISGHATLYWYRQILGQGPELLVQFQDESVVDDSQLPKDRFSAERLKGVDSTLKIQPAELGDSAMYLCASSPSRETQYFGPGTRLLVL.

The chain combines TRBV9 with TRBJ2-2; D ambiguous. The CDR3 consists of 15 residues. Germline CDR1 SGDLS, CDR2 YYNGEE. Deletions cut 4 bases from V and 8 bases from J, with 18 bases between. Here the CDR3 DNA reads TGTGCCAGCAGCCCGAGAGGAGACCTTCTGGGGGAGCTGTTTTTT. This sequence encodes CASSPRGDLLGELFF.

This CDR3 is CASTPGREETQYF. The CDR3 DNA follows: TGTGCCAGCACCCCAGGGAGGGAAGAGACCCAGTACTTC. The V call is TRBV6-2 or TRBV6-3, the J call TRBJ2-5, with TRBD2 matching over 7 bases. Germline V lookup: CDR1 MNHEY, CDR2 SVGEGT. V gave up 7 bases and J gave up 3 bases; unmatched junction bases: 5. The CDR3 covers 13 residues.

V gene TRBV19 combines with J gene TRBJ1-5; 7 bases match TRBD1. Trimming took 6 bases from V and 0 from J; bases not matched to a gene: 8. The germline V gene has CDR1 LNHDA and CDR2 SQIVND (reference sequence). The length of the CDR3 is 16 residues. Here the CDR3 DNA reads TGTGCCAGTAGGATGAACGAGGGGGCTAGCAATCAGCCCCAGCATTTT. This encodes CASRMNEGASNQPQHF.

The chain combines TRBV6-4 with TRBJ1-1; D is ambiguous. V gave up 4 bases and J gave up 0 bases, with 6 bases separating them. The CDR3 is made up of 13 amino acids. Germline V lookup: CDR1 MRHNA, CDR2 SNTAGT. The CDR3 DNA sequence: TGTGCCAGCAGTGCCGAGCTGAACACTGAAGCTTTCTTT. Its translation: CASSAELNTEAFF.

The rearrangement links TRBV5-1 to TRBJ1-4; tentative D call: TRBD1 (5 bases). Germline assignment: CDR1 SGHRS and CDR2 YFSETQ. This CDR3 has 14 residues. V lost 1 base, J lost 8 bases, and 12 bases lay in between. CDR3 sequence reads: CASSLLQGSEKLFF. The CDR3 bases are TGCGCCAGCAGCTTGTTGCAGGGCTCCGAAAAACTGTTTTTT.

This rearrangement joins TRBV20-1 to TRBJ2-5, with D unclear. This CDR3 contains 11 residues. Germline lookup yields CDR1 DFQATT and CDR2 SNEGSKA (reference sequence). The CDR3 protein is CTTAVQETQYF. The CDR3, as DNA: TGCACCACTGCCGTGCAAGAGACCCAGTACTTC.

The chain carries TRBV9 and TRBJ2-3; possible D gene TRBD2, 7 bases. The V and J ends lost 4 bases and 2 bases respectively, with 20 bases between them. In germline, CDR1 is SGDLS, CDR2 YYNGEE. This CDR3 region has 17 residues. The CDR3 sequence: CASSTQRGGGSTDTQYF. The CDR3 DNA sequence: TGTGCCAGCAGCACCCAGAGGGGCGGGGGCTCCACAGATACGCAGTATTTT.

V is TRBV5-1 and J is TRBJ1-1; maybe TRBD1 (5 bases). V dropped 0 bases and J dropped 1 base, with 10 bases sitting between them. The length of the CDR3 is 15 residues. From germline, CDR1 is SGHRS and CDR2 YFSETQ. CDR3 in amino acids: CASSLGVGGNTEAFF. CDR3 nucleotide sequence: TGCGCCAGCAGCTTGGGGGTCGGGGGGAACACTGAAGCTTTCTTT.

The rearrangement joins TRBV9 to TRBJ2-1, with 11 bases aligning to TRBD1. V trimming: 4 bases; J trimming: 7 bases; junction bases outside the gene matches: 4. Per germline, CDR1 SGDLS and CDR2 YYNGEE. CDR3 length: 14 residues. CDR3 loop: CASSFGTGGNEQFF. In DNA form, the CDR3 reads TGTGCCAGCAGCTTCGGGACAGGGGGTAATGAGCAGTTCTTC.

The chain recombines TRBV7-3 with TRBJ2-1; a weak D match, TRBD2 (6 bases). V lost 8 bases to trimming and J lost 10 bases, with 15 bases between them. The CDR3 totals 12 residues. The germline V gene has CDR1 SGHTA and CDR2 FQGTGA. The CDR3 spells CASGLGSGEQFF. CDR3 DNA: TGTGCCAGCGGTTTGGGTAGCGGAGAGCAGTTCTTC.

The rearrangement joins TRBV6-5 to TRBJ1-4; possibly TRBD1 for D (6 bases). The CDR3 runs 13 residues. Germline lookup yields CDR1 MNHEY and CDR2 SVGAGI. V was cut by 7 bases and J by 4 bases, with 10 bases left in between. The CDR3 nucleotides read TGTGCCAGCAAAGGACAGATTAATGAAAAACTGTTTTTT. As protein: CASKGQINEKLFF.

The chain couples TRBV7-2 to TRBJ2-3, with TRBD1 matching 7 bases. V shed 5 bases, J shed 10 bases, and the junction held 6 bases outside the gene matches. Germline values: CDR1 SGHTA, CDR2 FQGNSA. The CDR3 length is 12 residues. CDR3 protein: CASSPGQVSQYF. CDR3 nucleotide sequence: TGTGCCAGCAGCCCCGGACAGGTTTCGCAGTATTTT.